This entry is about one T cell receptor (beta chain). This entry comes from a study of blood T cell repertoires in COVID-19. For the study at large: Samples came from the United States, Italy and Spain, spanning acute and convalescent COVID-19. T cells, B-cell-depleted T cells, or PBMCs supplied cDNA or gDNA.

Germline CDR1 is MRHNA and CDR2 is SNTAGT. The junction had 8 bases not matched to a gene; V was cut back by 3 bases and J by 1 base. This CDR3 is built from 17 residues. The table came from immunoSEQ multiplex PCR; TCRdb's copy has only in-frame clones and leaves some out. The table has about 270,000 clones, about 80% seen once; the top ten hold approximately 9%. This sequence joins TRBV6-4 and TRBJ2-3; 9 nucleotides line up with TRBD2. The receptor's source is a human donor in a cohort sampled during active COVID-19. Sequencing input: peripheral blood. Written as DNA, the CDR3 is TGTGCCAGCAGTGATGGGTCTAGCGGGACTGGCACAGATACGCAGTATTTT. Its protein is CASSDGSSGTGTDTQYF.